A selection of T cell receptor beta chains follows, all from one sample in a study of blood T cell repertoires in COVID-19. The assay was immunoSEQ multiplex PCR, and TCRdb's table has in-frame clones only and misses some. The sample carries about 160,000 clones, approximately 80% recorded once. Specimen: peripheral blood. The origin of the receptors is a woman aged 80 or older with active or convalescent COVID-19. Each CDR3 is given with its conserved first and last residue. A D gene is named only where the DNA matches it firmly. Clone size is shown for a subset of rows, as once, few, many or a class of expanded clone.

CASSLGLSYEQYF,TGTGCCAGCAGTCTAGGACTCTCCTACGAGCAGTACTTC,-,-,TRBV27,TRBJ2-7
CSVLGQGAITSQDGYTF,TGCAGCGTTCTGGGGCAGGGGGCAATAACCTCCCAGGACGGCTACACCTTC,-,TRBD1,TRBV29-1,TRBJ1-2
CASSWGGQGAREQYF,TGTGCCAGCAGCTGGGGGGGACAGGGGGCACGAGAGCAGTACTTC,-,TRBD1,TRBV5-4,TRBJ2-7
CASSPKRGRGDTQYF,TGTGCCAGCAGTCCCAAAAGAGGTAGAGGGGATACGCAGTATTTT,-,-,TRBV6-2/TRBV6-3,TRBJ2-3
CASSLAGGGYEQYF,TGTGCCAGCAGCCTTGCAGGGGGAGGATACGAGCAGTACTTC,-,-,TRBV28,TRBJ2-7
CASSYGGQGRETQYF,TGTGCCAGCAGTTACGGTGGACAGGGCAGGGAGACCCAGTACTTC,once,TRBD1,TRBV6-5,TRBJ2-5
CASSHAGQSGANVLTF,TGTGCCAGCAGCCACGCTGGACAATCTGGGGCCAACGTCCTGACTTTC,-,-,TRBV3-1/TRBV3-2,TRBJ2-6
CASSSRVGGSYEQYF,TGTGCCAGCAGCTCCCGGGTGGGAGGTAGCTACGAGCAGTACTTC,-,-,TRBV11-2,TRBJ2-7
CASSPRQGAAYEQYF,TGCGCCAGCAGCCCCCGACAGGGCGCGGCCTACGAGCAGTACTTC,-,TRBD1,TRBV10-1,TRBJ2-7
CASSPQGASSYNEQFF,TGTGCCAGCTCACCCCAGGGGGCGAGCTCCTACAATGAGCAGTTCTTC,-,TRBD1,TRBV18,TRBJ2-1
CASSRGLGEKLFF,TGTGCCAGCAGCAGGGGGCTGGGTGAAAAACTGTTTTTT,-,TRBD1,TRBV6-4,TRBJ1-4
CASSPQRDRLFF,TGTGCCAGCAGCCCACAACGGGACAGACTGTTTTTT,-,TRBD1,TRBV11-2,TRBJ1-4
CATSRDPRQTGYSPLHF,TGTGCCACCAGCAGAGATCCGAGACAGACAGGCTATTCACCCCTCCACTTT,-,-,TRBV15,TRBJ1-6
CASSISTGAGETQYF,TGTGCCAGTAGTATTTCGACAGGGGCGGGAGAGACCCAGTACTTC,-,TRBD1,TRBV19,TRBJ2-5
CASSLEGGGTEAFF,TGTGCCAGCAGTTTGGAAGGAGGCGGAACTGAAGCTTTCTTT,-,-,TRBV27,TRBJ1-1
CASSFQQSNQPQHF,TGTGCCAGCAGTTTCCAACAGAGCAATCAGCCCCAGCATTTT,-,-,TRBV2,TRBJ1-5
CASSYLPAGGYGYTF,TGTGCCAGCAGTTACCTACCGGCAGGGGGCTATGGCTACACCTTC,-,TRBD1,TRBV6-2/TRBV6-3,TRBJ1-2
CAWMGQGNTEAFF,TGTGCCTGGATGGGACAGGGAAACACTGAAGCTTTCTTT,-,TRBD1,TRBV30,TRBJ1-1
CASSQAPATNEKLFF,TGTGCCAGCAGCCAAGCCCCAGCAACTAATGAAAAACTGTTTTTT,few,-,TRBV3-1/TRBV3-2,TRBJ1-4
CASLAGGGTDTQYF,TGTGCCAGCCTAGCGGGGGGGGGCACAGATACGCAGTATTTT,-,TRBD2,TRBV6-5,TRBJ2-3
CACYRGMNTEAFF,TGTGCCTGTTACAGGGGGATGAACACTGAAGCTTTCTTT,few,TRBD1,TRBV30,TRBJ1-1
CASSHGLAGNEQFF,TGCGCCAGCAGCCACGGACTAGCGGGCAATGAGCAGTTCTTC,-,TRBD2,TRBV4-3,TRBJ2-1
CASSYDLAAAGGPINEQFF,TGTGCCAGCAGTTACGATTTGGCGGCAGCGGGGGGGCCTATTAATGAGCAGTTCTTC,once,TRBD2,TRBV6-2/TRBV6-3,TRBJ2-1
CASSQDTGGPEAFF,TGCGCCAGCAGCCAAGATACGGGGGGCCCTGAAGCTTTCTTT,once,-,TRBV4-3,TRBJ1-1
CASSEPSRTDNTEAFF,TGTGCCAGCAGCGAACCGAGTCGGACAGACAACACTGAAGCTTTCTTT,-,-,TRBV21-1,TRBJ1-1
CASSRTSGGYTDTQYF,TGTGCCAGCAGCCGGACTAGCGGGGGCTACACAGATACGCAGTATTTT,-,TRBD2,TRBV11-2,TRBJ2-3
CASTPSQGAYGYTF,TGTGCCAGCACCCCCTCGCAGGGGGCGTATGGCTACACCTTC,-,TRBD1,TRBV6-5,TRBJ1-2
CASSQGDREYETQYF,TGCGCCAGCAGCCAAGGGGACAGGGAATACGAGACCCAGTACTTC,few,TRBD1,TRBV4-1,TRBJ2-5
CASSYLAGASDTQYF,TGTGCCAGCAGTTACTTAGCGGGGGCCTCAGATACGCAGTATTTT,-,TRBD2,TRBV6-2/TRBV6-3,TRBJ2-3
CASSSQGYSGNTIYF,TGTGCCAGCAGCTCCCAGGGTTACTCTGGAAACACCATATATTTT,-,-,TRBV7-2,TRBJ1-3
CASSIGTSGAQYNEQFF,TGTGCCAGCAGTATCGGGACTAGCGGGGCGCAATACAATGAGCAGTTCTTC,-,TRBD2,TRBV5-4,TRBJ2-1
CASSFNRGSTEAFF,TGTGCCAGCAGTTTCAACAGGGGGAGCACTGAAGCTTTCTTT,-,TRBD1,TRBV27,TRBJ1-1
CASTLTGAGANVLTF,TGTGCCAGCACCCTTACAGGGGCTGGGGCCAACGTCCTGACTTTC,-,TRBD1,TRBV9,TRBJ2-6